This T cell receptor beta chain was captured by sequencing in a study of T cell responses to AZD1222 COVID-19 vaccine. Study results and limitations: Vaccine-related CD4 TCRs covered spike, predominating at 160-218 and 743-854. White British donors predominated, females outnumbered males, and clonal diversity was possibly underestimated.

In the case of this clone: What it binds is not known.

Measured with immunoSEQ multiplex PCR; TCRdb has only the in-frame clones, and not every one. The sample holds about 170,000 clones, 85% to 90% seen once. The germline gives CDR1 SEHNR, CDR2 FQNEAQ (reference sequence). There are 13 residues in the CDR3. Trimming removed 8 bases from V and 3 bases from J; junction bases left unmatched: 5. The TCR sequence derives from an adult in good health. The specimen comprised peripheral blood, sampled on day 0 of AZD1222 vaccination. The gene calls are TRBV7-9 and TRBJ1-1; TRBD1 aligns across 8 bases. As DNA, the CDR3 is TGTGCCAGCGCCGGACAGGGTGACACTGAAGCTTTCTTT. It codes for CASAGQGDTEAFF.